These T cell receptor beta chains were read from a single sample in a study of tissue T cells after allogeneic stem cell transplantation. Repertoires were generated with immunoSEQ multiplex PCR, while TCRdb's copy carries only in-frame clones and drops some. The sample includes some 28,000 clones, approximately 85% of them seen just once. The sequences come from blood, collected before transplantation. Receptor source: a woman aged 18-55 years who later had graft-versus-host disease after an allogeneic stem cell transplant. Both conserved end residues are part of each CDR3.

CDR3 protein	V gene	J gene
CATSRDNSGANVLTF	TRBV15	TRBJ2-6
CASGSGGGTQYF	TRBV2	TRBJ2-5
CASSVALALSTDTQYF	TRBV9	TRBJ2-3
CASSLVGVNTEAFF	TRBV5-8	TRBJ1-1
CASREQRNTEAFF	TRBV6-4	TRBJ1-1
CASRRRSTGELFF	TRBV6-5	TRBJ2-2
CASSDSRGINTGELFF	TRBV7-9	TRBJ2-2
CASSSGLAGGKTDTQYF	TRBV27	TRBJ2-3
CASSLGGARKDGYTF	TRBV6-6	TRBJ1-2
CASSHIVTQYF	TRBV28	TRBJ2-3
CSASFRDRVTEAFF	TRBV20-1	TRBJ1-1
CASSPGMGYTEAFF	TRBV18	TRBJ1-1
CASSLGGIRSYNEQFF	TRBV11-3	TRBJ2-1
CATSRPGTFYEQYF	TRBV15	TRBJ2-7
CATSDPDRDTGELFF	TRBV24-1	TRBJ2-2
CASSFSPGSPLHF	TRBV27	TRBJ1-6
CASSDSPVGGNEQFF	TRBV6-4	TRBJ2-1
CATSDYRDTGELFF	TRBV24-1	TRBJ2-2
CASSQDPGYEQYF	TRBV3-1/TRBV3-2	TRBJ2-7
CASSKQGYQETQYF	TRBV19	TRBJ2-5
CATRQGQGLSGNTIYF	TRBV2	TRBJ1-3
CASSFDSTYEQYF	TRBV5-1	TRBJ2-7
CASSLGQKTNTEAFF	TRBV7-9	TRBJ1-1
CASSRGAGKLDEQYF	TRBV5-1	TRBJ2-7
CASSPRTGFAEAFF	TRBV2	TRBJ1-1
CASSPLAGELFF	TRBV3-1/TRBV3-2	TRBJ2-2
CASSSGTGVLIGELFF	TRBV27	TRBJ2-2
CASGLGNGSPEETQYF	TRBV12-5	TRBJ2-5
CATSRYSGRSGSRFF	TRBV15	TRBJ2-1
CASSSFRTSTGELFF	TRBV9	TRBJ2-2
CASSFSTGELFF	TRBV7-2	TRBJ2-2
CASSSSGPYSGNTIYF	TRBV5-1	TRBJ1-3
CASSRTSGEYNEQFF	TRBV11-3	TRBJ2-1
CASSPLDGRGRVGELFF	TRBV28	TRBJ2-2
CASSQEARAPSSTDTQYF	TRBV4-3	TRBJ2-3
CASSPDSKGQFF	TRBV2	TRBJ2-1
CASSFRRGKGGDTEAFF	TRBV5-5	TRBJ1-1
CASSMGLAQYQETQYF	TRBV2	TRBJ2-5
CASSARGPSYEQYF	TRBV6-2/TRBV6-3	TRBJ2-7